The 20 T cell receptor beta chains reported below all come from one sample, sequenced in a study of CD8 T cells in Susac syndrome (dated by TCRdb to between 2019 and 2020). To prepare the library, the immunoSEQ multiplex PCR assay was applied. RNA was extracted using the RNeasy kit, and about 0.5 to 1 microgram was reverse transcribed with random hexamers. Using fastp at Q25 and MiXCR, TCRdb reprocessed the public reads and kept productive beta chains. CDR3 protein duplicates are merged, each entry listing the most common genes and DNA. This sample lists 300,000 or so distinct CDR3 sequences; roughly nine tenths were detected once. Together, the top ten hold more than 0.06% of the sample. The sequencing sample was made of CD4+ T cells from PBMCs. All receptors derive from a human donor with multiple sclerosis.

The J gene is TRBJ2-3, the V gene TRBV3-1, with 8 bases lining up with TRBD2. This CDR3 has 16 residues. Germline V CDR1 and CDR2: LGHDT, YNNKEL (reference sequence). The trim removed 4 bases at V and 6 bases at J, leaving 12 bases unmatched. The CDR3 reads CASSRLSAGGGDTQYF. CDR3 nucleotides: TGTGCCAGCAGCCGCCTGTCGGCGGGGGGCGGTGATACGCAGTATTTT.

This chain joins TRBV7-9 and TRBJ2-3, with 12 nucleotides matching TRBD2. Looked up from germline, CDR1 is SEHNR and CDR2 is FQNEAQ (reference sequence). J was trimmed by 1 base and V by 2 bases; bases with no gene match: 7. The length of the CDR3 is 18 residues. The CDR3 nucleotides read TGTGCCAGCAGCTTACCCGTGACTAGCGGGGGAGGCACAGATACGCAGTATTTT. Translation: CASSLPVTSGGGTDTQYF. Together with reference TRBV7-9 and TRBJ2-3, the CDR3 gives the full variable domain: DTGVSQNPRHKITKRGQNVTFRCDPISEHNRLYWYRQTLGQGPEFLTYFQNEAQLEKSRLLSDRFSAERPKGSFSTLEIQRTEQGDSAMYLCASSLPVTSGGGTDTQYFGPGTRLTVL.

This chain links TRBV20-1 with TRBJ2-6, with no clear D. The CDR3 is 14 amino acids. CDR1 is DFQATT and CDR2 is SNEGSKA in the germline V gene (reference sequence). Trimming pared 5 bases from V and 2 bases from J, leaving 10 bases between. The CDR3 sequence: CSAQHLAGANVLTF. The CDR3 region has the DNA TGCAGTGCTCAACATCTAGCTGGGGCCAACGTCCTGACTTTC.

There are a few counts of this clonotype. The rearrangement uses TRBV6-1 and TRBJ1-3; the D is unclear. The CDR3 consists of 16 residues. Trimming took off 6 bases at V and 4 bases at J, with 19 bases between the two ends. Germline values: CDR1 MNHNS, CDR2 SASEGT. The CDR3 sequence is CASRPVREGWGNTIYF. Written as DNA, the CDR3 is TGTGCCAGCAGACCCGTGCGAGAGGGTTGGGGAAACACCATATATTTT.

This chain connects TRBV29-1 to TRBJ2-6, with 9 bases lining up with TRBD1. The CDR3 is 16 amino acids. Germline V gene data show CDR1 as SQVTM and CDR2 as ANQGSEA. V lost 8 bases and J lost 2; bases outside the gene matches: 10. The CDR3 protein is CSLYRGRGAGANVLTF. As DNA, the CDR3 is TGCAGCCTTTACAGGGGGCGCGGGGCTGGGGCCAACGTCCTGACTTTC.

This chain links TRBV11-2 with TRBJ2-3; D may be TRBD2 (5 bases). CDR3 length: 15 amino acids. Germline V gives CDR1 SGHAT, CDR2 FQNNGV. Trimming shortened V by 4 bases and J by 5 bases, and 16 bases separated the two germline ends. The CDR3 spells CASSSGSPRRDTQYF. The CDR3 DNA reads TGTGCCAGCAGCTCGGGATCCCCTCGGCGAGATACGCAGTATTTT.

The V and J genes are TRBV20-1 and TRBJ2-5, with unresolved D. Germline CDR1 and CDR2: DFQATT and SNEGSKA (reference sequence). V lost 1 base, J lost 0 bases, and 9 bases lay in between. This CDR3 spans 14 amino acids. CDR3 sequence reads: CSARVFGNQETQYF. The CDR3 nucleotides read TGCAGTGCTAGAGTGTTTGGGAACCAAGAGACCCAGTACTTC.

The rearrangement uses TRBV5-6 and TRBJ1-4; perhaps TRBD1 as D (5 bases). Germline-derived CDR1 and CDR2 are SGHDT and YYEEEE. Trimming shortened V by 3 bases and J by 5 bases, and 14 bases separated the two germline ends. This CDR3 comprises 15 residues. The CDR3 DNA reads as TGTGCCAGCAGCTCAACCGGGACGGAGAATGAAAAACTGTTTTTT. It is translated as CASSSTGTENEKLFF. The variable domain in full, with the rest retrieved from reference TRBV5-6 and TRBJ1-4, is DAGVTQSPTHLIKTRGQQVTLRCSPKSGHDTVSWYQQALGQGPQFIFQYYEEEERQRGNFPDRFSGHQFPNYSSELNVNALLLGDSALYLCASSSTGTENEKLFFGSGTQLSVL.

V usage is TRBV3-1 and J usage is TRBJ1-2; D unresolved. With 2 bases removed from V and 8 bases from J, the gap between germline ends came to 21 bases. This CDR3 region has 16 residues. Germline CDR1 LGHDT, CDR2 YNNKEL (reference sequence). CDR3 DNA: TGTGCCAGCAGCCAAAGGCCTATGGTTTCCTTAAGGGGCTACACCTTC. It encodes CASSQRPMVSLRGYTF.

The rearrangement links TRBV10-3 to TRBJ1-2, with unresolved D. Germline V CDR1 and CDR2: ENHRY, SYGVKD. V was shortened by 5 bases and J by 4 bases, with 14 bases between the two germline ends. CDR3 length: 14 residues. This CDR3 is CAISLQHISYGYTF. The CDR3 nucleotides are TGTGCCATCAGTCTTCAGCATATTTCCTATGGCTACACCTTC.

The chain has TRBV6-1 and TRBJ1-1, with D possibly being TRBD1 (6 bases). Germline V gene lookup returns CDR1 MNHNS and CDR2 SASEGT. V shed 6 bases and J shed 1 base, with 9 bases lying between them. CDR3 length equals 13 residues. For the CDR3, the DNA is TGTGCCAGCAGAATGGACAGGAACACTGAAGCTTTCTTT. It is translated as CASRMDRNTEAFF.

The V call is TRBV5-1, the J call TRBJ1-1; no firm D call. The germline CDR1 and CDR2 sequences are SGHRS and YFSETQ. CDR3 size: 15 residues. V dropped 4 bases and J dropped 2 bases, with 15 bases sitting between them. The CDR3 DNA reads as TGCGCCAGCAGCCCGGAAGGTCAGCATAACACTGAAGCTTTCTTT. Amino acids: CASSPEGQHNTEAFF.

The rearrangement links TRBV7-8 to TRBJ2-1; no clear D. Trimming shortened V by 3 bases and J by 13 bases, and 10 bases separated the two germline ends. The CDR3 has 11 amino acids. CDR1 and CDR2 from the germline V gene are SGHVS and FQNEAQ. The CDR3 bases are TGTGCCAGCAGCTTTGATCGGATTCAGTTCTTC. Protein: CASSFDRIQFF.

The chain carries TRBV20-1 and TRBJ2-3; the match to TRBD2 covers 7 bases. J was trimmed by 1 base and V by 1 base; bases with no gene match: 2. The CDR3 has 14 residues. Per the germline V gene, CDR1 is DFQATT and CDR2 is SNEGSKA (reference sequence). The CDR3 spells CSARALAGTDTQYF. CDR3 sequence (DNA): TGCAGTGCTAGAGCGCTAGCGGGCACAGATACGCAGTATTTT.

The V call is TRBV20-1, the J call TRBJ2-2, with 7 positions matching TRBD2. V trimming: 0 bases; J trimming: 6 bases; junction bases outside the gene matches: 7. Germline V gene sequence: CDR1 DFQATT, CDR2 SNEGSKA (reference sequence). This CDR3 has 15 amino acids. The CDR3 coding sequence is TGCAGTGCTAGAGATCTGGTTGGGGGGGCCGGGGAGCTGTTTTTT. This codes for CSARDLVGGAGELFF.

This clonotype appeared a single time. The V call is TRBV5-1, the J call TRBJ1-1; weak D call: TRBD1 (5 bases). Trimming took off 1 base at V and 1 base at J, with 17 bases between the two ends. Per germline, CDR1 SGHRS and CDR2 YFSETQ. This CDR3 has 17 residues. CDR3 DNA sequence: TGCGCCAGCAGCTTGAGGGGCGGAAGTGAAGGGAACACTGAAGCTTTCTTT. This codes for CASSLRGGSEGNTEAFF.

This rearrangement joins TRBV5-1 to TRBJ1-2; tentatively, D is TRBD1 (6 bases). V was pared by 0 bases and J by 2 bases, with 11 bases between. Germline CDR1 reads SGHRS; CDR2 reads YFSETQ. This CDR3 is 15 amino acids long. The CDR3 DNA reads as TGCGCCAGCAGCTTGGAGGGGACATGGAACTATGGCTACACCTTC. It yields the protein CASSLEGTWNYGYTF.

The V and J genes are TRBV6-1 and TRBJ2-1, with 9 nucleotides matching TRBD2. The CDR3 loop spans 19 amino acids. The V gene's germline CDR1 is MNHNS and CDR2 SASEGT. The junction had 18 bases not matched to a gene; V was cut back by 6 bases and J by 3 bases. The CDR3 region has the DNA TGTGCCAGCAGCTTTTTGACTAGCGGTCCGTCTGACCGCTACAATGAGCAGTTCTTC. Its protein is CASSFLTSGPSDRYNEQFF.

The chain links TRBV7-2 to TRBJ2-1; D not resolved. The CDR3 spans 17 residues. The germline V gene has CDR1 SGHTA and CDR2 FQGNSA. The ends were cut back, 2 bases at V and 0 bases at J, with 14 bases in the middle. This CDR3 reads CASSLNAHSSSYNEQFF. The CDR3 bases are TGTGCCAGCAGCTTAAACGCGCATTCAAGCTCCTACAATGAGCAGTTCTTC.

V and J are TRBV14 and TRBJ2-7, with TRBD1 matching 7 bases. Germline V lookup: CDR1 SGHDN, CDR2 FVKESK. The CDR3 consists of 15 residues. Trimming removed 4 bases from V and 3 bases from J; junction bases left unmatched: 9. The CDR3 spells CASSRPGTAHYEQYF. The CDR3 region has the DNA TGTGCCAGCAGCCGGCCGGGGACAGCTCACTACGAGCAGTACTTC.